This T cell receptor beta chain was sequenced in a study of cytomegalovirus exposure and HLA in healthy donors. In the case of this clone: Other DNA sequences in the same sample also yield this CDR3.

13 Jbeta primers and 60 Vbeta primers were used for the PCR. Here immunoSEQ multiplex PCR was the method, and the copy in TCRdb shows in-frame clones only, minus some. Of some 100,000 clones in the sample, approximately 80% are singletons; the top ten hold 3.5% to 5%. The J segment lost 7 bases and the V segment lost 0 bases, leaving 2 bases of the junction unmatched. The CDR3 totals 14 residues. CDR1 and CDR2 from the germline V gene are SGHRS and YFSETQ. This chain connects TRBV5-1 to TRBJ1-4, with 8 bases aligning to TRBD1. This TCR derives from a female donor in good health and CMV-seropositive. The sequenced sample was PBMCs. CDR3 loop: CASSLAGQGEKLFF. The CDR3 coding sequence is TGCGCCAGCAGCTTGGCCGGACAGGGTGAAAAACTGTTTTTT.